The entry below describes one T cell receptor (beta chain). This clonotype came up a few times. It lacks a known antigen. Given a much more abundant clone one base away, this may be a read error. The CDR3 goes from the cysteine to the phenylalanine over 19 residues. Only the CDR3 region is kept as DNA, spanning 57 bases read in frame from base 1. Sequences LGHNA (CDR1) and YNFKEQ (CDR2) are obtained from the germline V gene. This entry comes from a study of blood T cells in healthy people across ages (dated by TCRdb to 2013 to 2016). Background for the entire study: Template switching captured roughly one uniquely barcoded TCR beta cDNA molecule per two T cells in model experiments. To track age-related changes in TCR beta repertoire diversity, the study relied on deep sequencing normalized with unique cDNA molecular identifiers. Donors were grouped into four age groups: young (average about 15 years), middle-aged (39), aged (around 60) and long-lived (less than 85). Donors of different ages were randomly distributed across sequencing lanes to avoid experimental bias. Using the same blood draw, the study looked at two additional independent replicas of 1 million unique cDNA reads for two donors, one aged 18 to 30 and the other aged 80 or older.

Library preparation was by 5' RACE. The run used an Illumina HiSeq 2500. A second about 6 to 11 cycle PCR used a sample-barcoded 5' primer and a J-beta primer mix. A unique molecular identifier was introduced onto each TCR beta cDNA molecule by a template-switch 5' adaptor carrying 12 random nucleotides. Each sample yielded at least 2.5 million CDR3-containing paired-end reads. The Mint cDNA synthesis kit, primed by a TRBC-specific oligonucleotide, was used to synthesize first-strand cDNA from all RNA. Following uracil-DNA glycosylase treatment, a first 18-cycle PCR with universal primers M1SS and BC2_uni_R was performed on all cDNA. In the authors' own workflow: For normalization, 1 million high-quality reads were randomly selected from each sample, with every read carrying a distinct molecular identifier. Reads sharing molecular identifiers were discarded rather than binned into consensus sequences. MiTCR, with a Q25 quality threshold and the strictest error-elimination algorithm, was used for CDR3 identification, clonotype clustering and error correction. Lower-bound total TCR beta diversity was estimated with a nonparametric unseen species model using Euler transformation. Starting from the raw public reads, TCRdb applied fastp trimming at Q25, assembled clones with MiXCR and retained in-frame beta chains. Every entry covers one CDR3 protein and lists the most common genes and DNA from its rows. TCRdb, not the authors, supplied the V and J calls. Here the sample has hundreds of thousands of distinct CDR3 sequences; more than 25% occur a single time. The biggest ten clones account for 17% of the sample.

Systemically healthy Caucasian individuals from Russia, about 38 in total and aged roughly 6 to 100 years, were included as donors. Roughly 10 milliliters of peripheral blood were drawn from each donor into EDTA-treated Vacutainer tubes. Ficoll-Paque density-gradient centrifugation was used to isolate PBMCs, with at least 6.5 million obtained per sample. Trizol reagent was used to extract total RNA from PBMCs, with at least 5 micrograms per sample. For every donor, flow cytometry on a PBMC aliquot measured the percentage of naive CD45RAhigh/CD27high T cells. Overall study outcomes, separate from this receptor: Observed TCR beta diversity per million T cells fell roughly linearly with age, and a significant reduction was already apparent by age around 44. Estimates of total diversity based on one million sequenced T cells were considered lower bounds and underestimates. Because profiling used bulk unsorted PBMCs, naive and antigen-experienced compartments could not be compared conclusively. Because the CMV infection status of the donors was unknown, age-related changes in expanded clonotypes may potentially have been confounded. Observed TCR beta diversity correlated strongly with the percentage of naive T cells measured by flow cytometry. The long-lived group showed more naive CD4+ T cells, fewer expanded clones and increased TCR diversity than the aged group, suggesting age selection.

Sequenced: blood. The chain is made from TRBV4-2 and TRBJ2-1; TRBD2 aligns with 10 central bases. TRBJ2-7 matches the DNA end more closely, so the J call is doubtful. The receptor was derived from an elderly woman in good health. The CDR3 protein is CASSPRVLAGDLSYNEQYF. The nucleotides are TGTGCCAGCAGCCCTCGTGTCCTAGCGGGGGATCTCTCCTACAATGAGCAGTACTTC.